This record looks at one T cell receptor (beta chain) sequence and its context. The repertoire was sequenced with immunoSEQ multiplex PCR; TCRdb's copy has only in-frame clones and lacks some. The sample lists about 29,000 clones; roughly 90% were seen once. The sample is drawn from a study of blood T cell repertoires in COVID-19. Sequenced sample: peripheral blood. The sequence derives from a human donor in a cohort sampled during active COVID-19.

CDR3 region: CASSLPSGYGYTF. CDR3 in DNA: TGTGCCAGCAGCTTACCATCAGGCTATGGCTACACCTTC. The gene calls are TRBV7-2 and TRBJ1-2, with D uncertain. This CDR3 contains 13 residues. V gave up 2 bases and J gave up 4 bases, with 8 bases separating them. The germline V gene encodes CDR1 SGHTA and CDR2 FQGNSA.